This T cell receptor beta chain was sequenced in a study of T cell changes during pregnancy in multiple sclerosis. Repertoires were generated with immunoSEQ multiplex PCR, while TCRdb's copy carries only in-frame clones and drops some. The sample yields about 84,000 clones, approximately 94% seen once. Germline CDR1 is LNHNV and CDR2 is YYDKDF (reference sequence). V dropped 2 bases and J dropped 3 bases, with 14 bases sitting between them. The CDR3 spans 15 residues. The table lists this clone with a few counts. The sequence derives from a female donor with multiple sclerosis, enrolled in a pregnancy study. The V gene is TRBV15, the J gene TRBJ2-7; a possible D gene is TRBD1 (5 bases). Here the sequenced sample was peripheral blood, taken in the third trimester of pregnancy. The CDR3 loop reads CATSRTRQYLYEQYF. CDR3 DNA sequence: TGTGCCACCAGCAGAACTCGACAGTACCTCTACGAGCAGTACTTC.